This T cell receptor beta chain derives from a study of T cell responses to AZD1222 COVID-19 vaccine. Only in-frame clones appear in the TCRdb table, and some are missing; sequencing was by immunoSEQ multiplex PCR. The sample lists about 49,000 clones; around 85% were seen once. The germline V gene encodes CDR1 LNHDA and CDR2 SQIVND (reference sequence). The V and J ends lost 4 bases and 4 bases respectively, with 32 bases between them. The CDR3 covers 21 residues. The sample in question was peripheral blood, obtained on day 0 of MenACWY control vaccination. The receptor comes from an adult in good health. The chain recombines TRBV19 with TRBJ2-1; D may be TRBD2 (6 bases). The CDR3 DNA reads as TGTGCCAGTAGTAGAAGAACTGGGCGGGGAGCGGCGGGACCCTATTACAATGAGCAGTTCTTC. It yields the protein CASSRRTGRGAAGPYYNEQFF.